This TCR beta chain was recorded in a study of T cells in pancreatic ductal adenocarcinoma. Whole-study results and caveats: Tumor-versus-blood clonality comparisons may be biased toward lower tumor diversity. Compared with tumor, blood showed more total productive templates and about 8-fold more clonotypes.

This CDR3 has 15 amino acids. Germline lookup yields CDR1 MDHEN and CDR2 SYDVKM. With V trimmed by 5 bases and J by 2 bases, 2 bases remained unmatched. The selected patients with pancreatic ductal adenocarcinoma had surgery but no neoadjuvant therapy. Here immunoSEQ multiplex PCR was the method, and the copy in TCRdb shows in-frame clones only, minus some. The sample includes 97,000 or so clones, 90% to 95% seen only once; the top ten take about 3%. Comment on this clone: Its cognate antigen is unknown.

This sequence was found in a human donor with pancreatic ductal adenocarcinoma. Source material: PBMCs. The V and J genes are TRBV28 and TRBJ2-1; 11 bases agree with TRBD2. For the CDR3, the DNA is TGTGCCAGCAGTGTAGCGGGAGGGCCCTACAATGAGCAGTTCTTC. It translates to CASSVAGGPYNEQFF.